This T cell receptor (beta chain) comes out of a study of cytomegalovirus exposure and HLA in healthy donors. Data came from immunoSEQ multiplex PCR; TCRdb stores just in-frame clones and leaves some out. In the table there are around 54,000 clones, approximately 89% of which are singletons. V shed 2 bases and J 2 bases; nucleotides not matched to a gene: 4. Germline V CDR1 and CDR2: ENHRY, SYGVKD. This CDR3 is 15 amino acids long. The sequence came from a young woman in good health and CMV-seropositive. The rearrangement joins TRBV10-3 to TRBJ2-7; 9 bases fit TRBD1. The source material was PBMCs. CDR3 protein: CAISEAGQGAYEQYF. In DNA, the CDR3 is TGTGCCATCAGTGAGGCGGGACAGGGAGCCTACGAGCAGTACTTC.